The clone carrying this T cell receptor beta chain was seen many times. This CDR3 spans 14 amino acids. Germline V gene data show CDR1 as MNHEY and CDR2 as SVGAGI. V was trimmed by 2 bases and J by 7 bases, leaving 9 bases between them. Time point reported: persistent/refractory GD, antithyroid drugs over 5 years with positive TRAb. RNA isolated from PBMCs was used to make the TCR library. The sample belongs to a study of regulatory T cells in long-lasting Graves disease. Investigators prepared the TCR beta libraries by applying iRepertoire HTBI primers and Arm-PCR of CDR3 regions. TCRdb called the multiplex PCR reads again in MiXCR, with one record for every CDR3 protein. Of almost 350,000 distinct CDR3 sequences in the sample, around a fifth were seen once.

Here the sequenced sample was peripheral blood mononuclear cells (PBMCs), taken when the disease was refractory, from a patient treated with antithyroid drugs. This sequence was found in a female donor with Graves disease. The chain couples TRBV6-5 to TRBJ1-6, with a weak D call TRBD1 (6 bases). DNA for the CDR3: TGTGCCAGCAGTTACGACAGGCTGAATTCACCCCTCCACTTT. Translated: CASSYDRLNSPLHF.